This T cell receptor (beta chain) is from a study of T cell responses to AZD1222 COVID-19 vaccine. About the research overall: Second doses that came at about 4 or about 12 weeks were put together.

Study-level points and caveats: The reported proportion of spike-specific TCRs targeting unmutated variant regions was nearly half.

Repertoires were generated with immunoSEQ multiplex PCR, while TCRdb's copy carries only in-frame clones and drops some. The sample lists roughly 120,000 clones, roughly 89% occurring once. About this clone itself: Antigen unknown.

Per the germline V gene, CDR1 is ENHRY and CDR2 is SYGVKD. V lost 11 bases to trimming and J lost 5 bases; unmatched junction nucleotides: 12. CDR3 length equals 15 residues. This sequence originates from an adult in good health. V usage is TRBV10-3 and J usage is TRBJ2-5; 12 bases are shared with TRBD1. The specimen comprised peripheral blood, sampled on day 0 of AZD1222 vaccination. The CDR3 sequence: CASAGDRGRRETQYF. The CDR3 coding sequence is TGTGCCTCAGCTGGGGACAGGGGGCGGCGGGAGACCCAGTACTTC.